This is a list of T cell receptor beta chains from one sample in a study of OX40 agonist ivuxolimab in advanced cancers. Sequencing used immunoSEQ multiplex PCR; TCRdb keeps in-frame clones, though not all of them. The sample lists 30,000 to 40,000 clones; roughly 87% were seen once. Sequences were derived from CD4+ or CD8+ T cells sorted from blood, sampled in a trial of the OX40 agonist ivuxolimab. The receptors derive from an adult with an advanced solid tumor such as melanoma, head and neck, liver or kidney cancer. CDR3s include the opening cysteine and the closing phenylalanine or tryptophan. The D gene is left open where the match is weak. Not every row has a clone size; where given, it reads once, few, many or a size class.

>NA|TRBV9|TRBJ1-2|NA
TGTGCCAGCAGCGCCCAGTCTGGCTACACCTTC
CASSAQSGYTF
>NA|TRBV15|TRBJ1-2|few
TGTGCCACCAGCAAATGGACGGGGAACTATGGCTACACCTTC
CATSKWTGNYGYTF
>TRBD2|TRBV6-4|TRBJ2-1|once
TGTGCCAGCAGCCTGAGCGGGAGCTCCTACAATGAGCAGTTCTTC
CASSLSGSSYNEQFF
>TRBD2|TRBV14|TRBJ2-2|NA
TGTGCCAGCAGCCAAGATGGTCTAGCGGGAGCCACCGGGGAGCTGTTTTTT
CASSQDGLAGATGELFF
>TRBD1|TRBV7-6|TRBJ2-5|few
TGTGCCAGCAGCTCCGGGACAGGGGTCCCCCCTAGTTACTTC
CASSSGTGVPPSYF
>NA|TRBV5-4|TRBJ2-4|few
TGTGCCAGCAGCTTTGGGAAAGTAGCCAAAAACATTCAGTACTTC
CASSFGKVAKNIQYF
>NA|TRBV28|TRBJ2-7|NA
NA
CASSFGPGSVRVDEQYF
>TRBD2|TRBV19|TRBJ2-7|NA
TGTGCCAGTAGTACTATGACTAGCGGGATGTACGAGCAGTACTTC
CASSTMTSGMYEQYF
>NA|TRBV10-2|TRBJ2-7|NA
TGCGCCAGCAGTGAGTTAACCGGGGACTACGAGCAGTACTTC
CASSELTGDYEQYF
>NA|TRBV20-1|TRBJ1-1|few
TGCAGTGCTGACTCAGGGAGGGCTTTCTTT
CSADSGRAFF
>TRBD2|TRBV7-2|TRBJ2-5|NA
TGTGCCAGCAGCTTAGAGGCTAGCGGGACCCAGTACTTC
CASSLEASGTQYF
>TRBD2|TRBV27|TRBJ2-2|once
TGTGCCAGCAGTAGACTAGCGGGGGGACCGGGCACCGGGGAGCTGTTTTTT
CASSRLAGGPGTGELFF
>NA|TRBV7-9|TRBJ1-6|NA
TGTGCCAGCAGCCATGGGCAGCTTAATAATTCACCCCTCCACTTT
CASSHGQLNNSPLHF
>NA|TRBV7-3|TRBJ2-1|few
TGTGCCAGCAGCTTCTCCGGAGTGAACTACAATGAGCAGTTCTTC
CASSFSGVNYNEQFF
>NA|TRBV7-8|TRBJ2-7|NA
TGTGCCAGCACGCCTACGACAGGCTCCTACGAGCAGTACTTC
CASTPTTGSYEQYF